The source of this T cell receptor (beta chain) is a study of OX40 agonist ivuxolimab in advanced cancers. Overall study: Patients were 82.7% male with ages about 20 to 79, mean 60.

Clones were read by immunoSEQ multiplex PCR, and TCRdb kept only the in-frame ones, dropping some. Of around 92,000 clones detected, roughly 94% appear once; the ten largest clones hold less than 0.2%. Turning to this clone: A read error may produce the germline difference seen at one junction end.

This sample comprised CD4+ or CD8+ T cells sorted from blood, obtained in a trial of the OX40 agonist ivuxolimab. The TCR comes from an adult with an advanced solid tumor such as melanoma, head and neck, liver or kidney cancer.

As DNA, the CDR3 is TGTGCCAGCAGTTCGACCACAGGGGGGGGACGGAACTTC. It translates to CASSSTTGGGRNF. The genes are TRBV6-5 and TRBJ2-5; a weak D match, TRBD1 (8 bases). The CDR3 spans 13 residues. Germline assignment: CDR1 MNHEY and CDR2 SVGAGI.